Presented here are 5 T cell receptor beta chains from one specimen sequenced in a study of blood T cell repertoires in COVID-19. Sequencing used immunoSEQ multiplex PCR; TCRdb keeps in-frame clones, though not all of them. The sample yields around 59,000 clones, 70% to 80% seen once. Sample: peripheral blood. The receptors were gathered from a human donor in a cohort sampled during active COVID-19.

The V gene is TRBV18, the J gene TRBJ1-2; D may be TRBD1 (6 bases). Germline V lookup: CDR1 KGHSH, CDR2 LQKENI. The CDR3 extends over 15 amino acids. V lost 3 bases and J 4 bases, leaving 15 bases between the germline ends. The CDR3 DNA reads TGTGCCAGCTCACCCCAAGGACAGCCTTCCTATGGCTACACCTTC. This codes for CASSPQGQPSYGYTF. The full variable domain, in which reference TRBV18 and TRBJ1-2 provide the parts outside the CDR3, is NAGVMQNPRHLVRRRGQEARLRCSPMKGHSHVYWYRQLPEEGLKFMVYLQKENIIDESGMPKERFSAEFPKEGPSILRIQQVVRGDSAAYFCASSPQGQPSYGYTFGSGTRLTVV.

V usage is TRBV11-2 and J usage is TRBJ2-2; 11 bases line up with TRBD1. V was clipped by 3 bases and J by 7 bases; unmatched bases: 4. The CDR3 runs 15 residues. Germline V lookup: CDR1 SGHAT, CDR2 FQNNGV. CDR3 loop: CASSLGQGGDGELFF. In DNA, the CDR3 is TGTGCCAGCAGCTTGGGACAGGGGGGCGACGGGGAGCTGTTTTTT. Together with reference TRBV11-2 and TRBJ2-2, the CDR3 gives the full variable domain: EAGVAQSPRYKIIEKRQSVAFWCNPISGHATLYWYQQILGQGPKLLIQFQNNGVVDDSQLPKDRFSAERLKGVDSTLKIQPAKLEDSAVYLCASSLGQGGDGELFFGEGSRLTVL.

This clone came up once. V gene TRBV19 combines with J gene TRBJ2-5; tentatively, D is TRBD1 (6 bases). CDR3 length: 14 amino acids. The germline V gene encodes CDR1 LNHDA and CDR2 SQIVND (reference sequence). The V gene lost 1 base and the J gene lost 5 bases, with 11 bases spanning the gap. CDR3 amino acids: CASSIAARGETQYF. CDR3 in DNA: TGTGCCAGTAGTATAGCGGCGAGGGGGGAGACCCAGTACTTC.

The chain joins TRBV12-3 or TRBV12-4 to TRBJ2-3, with a tentative D call TRBD2 (5 bases). There are 12 residues in the CDR3. The V end was cut by 7 bases, the J end by 9 bases, with 14 bases between. CDR3: CASTPSTGTQYF. The CDR3 region has the DNA TGTGCCAGCACTCCATCAACGGGAACGCAGTATTTT.

This clone has only a few counts. The chain joins TRBV28 to TRBJ1-3; D gene ambiguous. The V end lost 5 bases, the J end lost 2 bases, and 13 bases lay between the germline ends. The length of the CDR3 is 15 residues. Germline V lookup: CDR1 MDHEN, CDR2 SYDVKM. The CDR3 DNA reads as TGTGCCAGCAGTGCAATCAGGACTACTGGAAACACCATATATTTT. As protein: CASSAIRTTGNTIYF.